This TCR beta chain was sequenced during a study of cytomegalovirus exposure and HLA in healthy donors. Study-level information: Inside one of the first data releases sat 75 million to 100 million unique TCRs taken from HLA-typed donors. General study findings and limits: Equally common other TCR beta chains were less clonally expanded than HLA-associated ones, a later analysis found.

The CDR3 runs 12 residues. Germline values: CDR1 MDHEN, CDR2 SYDVKM. Trimming removed 4 bases from V and 4 bases from J, with 8 bases in between. The PCR employed 60 Vbeta primers together with 13 Jbeta primers. Assay: immunoSEQ multiplex PCR; the TCRdb copy retains only in-frame clones and omits some. The sample totals under 130,000 clones. As to this clone: Its antigen remains unidentified. Distinct nucleotide sequences in the sample also encode this CDR3.

The chain employs TRBV28 and TRBJ2-7, with D perhaps TRBD2 (5 bases). This sequence originates from a man aged 40-49 years in good health and CMV-seronegative. Sequencing was carried out using PBMCs. The CDR3 bases are TGTGCCAGCAGTTCGGACTCATACGAGCAGTACTTC. Protein sequence: CASSSDSYEQYF.